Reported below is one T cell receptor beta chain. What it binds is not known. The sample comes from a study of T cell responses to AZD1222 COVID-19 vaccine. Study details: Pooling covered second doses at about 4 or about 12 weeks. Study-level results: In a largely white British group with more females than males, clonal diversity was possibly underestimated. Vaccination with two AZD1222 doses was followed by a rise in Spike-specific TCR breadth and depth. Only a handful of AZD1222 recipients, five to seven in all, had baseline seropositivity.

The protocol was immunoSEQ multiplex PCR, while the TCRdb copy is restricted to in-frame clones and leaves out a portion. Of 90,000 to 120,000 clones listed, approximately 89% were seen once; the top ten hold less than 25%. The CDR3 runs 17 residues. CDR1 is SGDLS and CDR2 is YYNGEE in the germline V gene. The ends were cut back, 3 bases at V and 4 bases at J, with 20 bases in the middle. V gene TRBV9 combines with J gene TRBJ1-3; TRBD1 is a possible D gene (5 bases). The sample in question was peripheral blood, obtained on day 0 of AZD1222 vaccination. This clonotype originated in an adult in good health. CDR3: CASSGGGASWSGNTIYF. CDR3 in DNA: TGTGCCAGCAGCGGCGGAGGGGCATCTTGGTCAGGAAACACCATATATTTT.